This record looks at one T cell receptor (beta chain) sequence and its context. Its target is unknown. The authors' processing: Filtering differed since immunoSEQ provided only junctions, with no quality scores. TCRdb keeps only in-frame clones here, not all; method: immunoSEQ multiplex PCR. From that table come the V and J calls and clone size; the DNA was used to work out D and trimming. The sample has about 1.5 million clones; 95% to 99% are singletons. This specimen comes from a study of shared clonotypes between healthy human individuals. Points from the study as a whole: Deeper or shallower sequencing was expected to change how clonotypes are shared among donors. A limitation of the genetic and exposure-history diversity represented arose from few donors.

Per germline, CDR1 SGHTA and CDR2 FQGNSA. The junction had 7 bases not matched to a gene; V was cut back by 5 bases and J by 0 bases. This CDR3 has 17 amino acids. The chain employs TRBV7-2 and TRBJ2-1, with 10 bases identical to TRBD1. The sequenced sample was naive CD4+ T cells sorted from blood. Noted subset: CD45RA+ positively selected. The clonotype was recovered from a man aged 30-40 years in good health. In nucleotides, the CDR3 is TGTGCCAGCAGCCCGGGACAGGGGAGCCCCTCCTACAATGAGCAGTTCTTC. Amino acid sequence: CASSPGQGSPSYNEQFF.